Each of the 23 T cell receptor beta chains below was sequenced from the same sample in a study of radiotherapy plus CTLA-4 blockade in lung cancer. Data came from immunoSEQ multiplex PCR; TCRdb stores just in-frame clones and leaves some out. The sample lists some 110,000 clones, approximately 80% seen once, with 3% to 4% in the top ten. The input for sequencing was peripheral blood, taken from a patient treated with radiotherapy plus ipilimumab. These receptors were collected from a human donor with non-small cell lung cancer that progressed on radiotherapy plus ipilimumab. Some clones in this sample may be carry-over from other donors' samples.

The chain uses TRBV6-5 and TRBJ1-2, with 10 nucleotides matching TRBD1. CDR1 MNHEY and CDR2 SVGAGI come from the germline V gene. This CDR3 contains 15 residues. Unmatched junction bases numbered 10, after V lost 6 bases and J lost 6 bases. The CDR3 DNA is TGTGCCAGCAGATATCCCGGGACAGGGGTCGATGGCTACACCTTC. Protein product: CASRYPGTGVDGYTF.

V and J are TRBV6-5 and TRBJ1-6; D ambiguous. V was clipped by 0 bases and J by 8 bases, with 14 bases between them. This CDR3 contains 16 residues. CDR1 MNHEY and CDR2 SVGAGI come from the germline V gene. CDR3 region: CASSYSIGFRDSPLHF. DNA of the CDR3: TGTGCCAGCAGTTACTCGATCGGGTTCAGAGATTCACCCCTCCACTTT.

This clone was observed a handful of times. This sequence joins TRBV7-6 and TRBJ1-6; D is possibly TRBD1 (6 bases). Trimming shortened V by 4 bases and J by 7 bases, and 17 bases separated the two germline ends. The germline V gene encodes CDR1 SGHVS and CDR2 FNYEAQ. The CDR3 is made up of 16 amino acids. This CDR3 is CASSSIPGGLNSPLHF. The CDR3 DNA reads TGTGCCAGCAGCTCCATACCCGGGGGCTTGAATTCACCCCTCCACTTT.

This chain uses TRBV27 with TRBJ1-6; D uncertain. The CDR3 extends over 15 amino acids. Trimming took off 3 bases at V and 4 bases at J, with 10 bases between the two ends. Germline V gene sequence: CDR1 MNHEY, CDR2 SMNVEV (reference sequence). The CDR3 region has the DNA TGTGCCAGCAGTTTCAGCGCCACTTATAATTCACCCCTCCACTTT. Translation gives CASSFSATYNSPLHF.

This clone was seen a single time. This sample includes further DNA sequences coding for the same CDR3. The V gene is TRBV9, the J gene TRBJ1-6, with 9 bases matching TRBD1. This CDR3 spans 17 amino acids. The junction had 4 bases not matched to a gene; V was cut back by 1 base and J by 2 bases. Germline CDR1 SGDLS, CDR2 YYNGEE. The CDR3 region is CASSVSGQGAYNSPLHF. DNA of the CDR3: TGTGCCAGCAGCGTATCGGGACAGGGCGCCTATAATTCACCCCTCCACTTT.

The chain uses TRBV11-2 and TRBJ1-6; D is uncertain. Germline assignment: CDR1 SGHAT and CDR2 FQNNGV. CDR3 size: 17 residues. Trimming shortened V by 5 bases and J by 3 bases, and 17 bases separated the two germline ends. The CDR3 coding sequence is TGTGCCAGCAGCCCAAGCTCCAGAAGCGTCTATAATTCACCCCTCCACTTT. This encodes CASSPSSRSVYNSPLHF.

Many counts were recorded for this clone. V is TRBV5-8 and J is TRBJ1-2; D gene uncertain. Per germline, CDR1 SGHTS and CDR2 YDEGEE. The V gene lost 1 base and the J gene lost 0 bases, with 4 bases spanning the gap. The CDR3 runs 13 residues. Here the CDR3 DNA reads TGTGCCAGCAGCTTGTACTCTAACTATGGCTACACCTTC. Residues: CASSLYSNYGYTF.

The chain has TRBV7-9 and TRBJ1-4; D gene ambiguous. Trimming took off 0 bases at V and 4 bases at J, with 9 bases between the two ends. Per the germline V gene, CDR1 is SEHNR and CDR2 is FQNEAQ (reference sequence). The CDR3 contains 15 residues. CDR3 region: CASSLAYLYNEKLFF. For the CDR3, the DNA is TGTGCCAGCAGCTTAGCTTATTTGTATAATGAAAAACTGTTTTTT. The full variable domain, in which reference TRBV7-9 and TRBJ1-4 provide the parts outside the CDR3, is DTGVSQNPRHKITKRGQNVTFRCDPISEHNRLYWYRQTLGQGPEFLTYFQNEAQLEKSRLLSDRFSAERPKGSFSTLEIQRTEQGDSAMYLCASSLAYLYNEKLFFGSGTQLSVL.

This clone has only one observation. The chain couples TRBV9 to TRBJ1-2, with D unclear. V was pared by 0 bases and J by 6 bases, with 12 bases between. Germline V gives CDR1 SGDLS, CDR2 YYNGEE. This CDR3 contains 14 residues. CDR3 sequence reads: CASSVEIGQDGYTF. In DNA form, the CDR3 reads TGTGCCAGCAGCGTAGAGATCGGGCAGGATGGCTACACCTTC.

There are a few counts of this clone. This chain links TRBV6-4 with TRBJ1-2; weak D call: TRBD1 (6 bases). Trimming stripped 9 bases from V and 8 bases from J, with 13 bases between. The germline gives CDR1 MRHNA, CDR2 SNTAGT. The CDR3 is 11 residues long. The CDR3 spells CARRTGQGYTF. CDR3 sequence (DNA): TGTGCCAGAAGAACAGGGCAGGGCTACACCTTC.

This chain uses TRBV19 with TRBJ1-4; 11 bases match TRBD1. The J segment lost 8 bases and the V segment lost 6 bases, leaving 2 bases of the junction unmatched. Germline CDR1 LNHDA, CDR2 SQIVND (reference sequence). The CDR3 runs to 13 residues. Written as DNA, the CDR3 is TGTGCCAGTAGGGACAGGGGGCTAGAAAAACTGTTTTTT. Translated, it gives CASRDRGLEKLFF.

The CDR3 DNA follows: TGCGCCAGCAGCCCAATGACGGAAGGGGGCTATGGCTACACCTTC. This codes for CASSPMTEGGYGYTF. This chain links TRBV4-1 with TRBJ1-2; D is perhaps TRBD1 (6 bases). Germline CDR1 is MGHRA and CDR2 is YSYEKL. Trimming shortened V by 4 bases and J by 4 bases, and 16 bases separated the two germline ends. The CDR3 loop spans 15 amino acids.

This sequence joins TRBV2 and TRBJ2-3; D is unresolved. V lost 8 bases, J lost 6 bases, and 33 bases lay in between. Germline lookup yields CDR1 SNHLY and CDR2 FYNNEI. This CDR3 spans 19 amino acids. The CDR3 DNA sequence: TGTGCCAGCGATTCCCCTTTTGCCCGGGCCGGTAGTACTCTTGATACGCAGTATTTT. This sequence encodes CASDSPFARAGSTLDTQYF.

The CDR3 DNA follows: TGCGCCAGCAGCAGGGAGGGGATGAACACTGAAGCTTTCTTT. Translation gives CASSREGMNTEAFF. V is TRBV5-1 and J is TRBJ1-1; tentatively, D is TRBD1 (5 bases). This CDR3 has 14 amino acids. Trimming stripped 4 bases from V and 0 bases from J, with 10 bases between. Germline loops: CDR1 SGHRS, CDR2 YFSETQ.

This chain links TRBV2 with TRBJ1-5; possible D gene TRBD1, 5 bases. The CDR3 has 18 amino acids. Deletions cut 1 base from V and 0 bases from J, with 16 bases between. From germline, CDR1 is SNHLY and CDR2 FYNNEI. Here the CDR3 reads CASSEEGWDPYSNQPQHF. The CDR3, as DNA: TGTGCCAGCAGTGAAGAAGGGTGGGACCCTTATAGCAATCAGCCCCAGCATTTT.

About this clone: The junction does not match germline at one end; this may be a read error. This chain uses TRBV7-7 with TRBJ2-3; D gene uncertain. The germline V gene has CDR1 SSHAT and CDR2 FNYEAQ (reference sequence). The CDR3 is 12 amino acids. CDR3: CASSPDSHTQYF. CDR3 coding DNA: TGTGCTAGCAGCCCTGACTCACATACGCAGTATTTT.

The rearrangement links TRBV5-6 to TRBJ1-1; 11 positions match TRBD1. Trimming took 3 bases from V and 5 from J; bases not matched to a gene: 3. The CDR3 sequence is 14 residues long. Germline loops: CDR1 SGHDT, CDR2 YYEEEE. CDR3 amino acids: CASSWDRGLTEAFF. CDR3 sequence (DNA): TGTGCCAGCAGCTGGGACAGGGGGTTGACTGAAGCTTTCTTT.

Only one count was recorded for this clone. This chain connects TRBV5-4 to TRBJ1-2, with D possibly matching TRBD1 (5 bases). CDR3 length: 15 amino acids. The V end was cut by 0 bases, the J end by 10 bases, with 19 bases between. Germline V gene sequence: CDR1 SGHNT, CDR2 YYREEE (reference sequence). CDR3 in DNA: TGTGCCAGCAGCTTGGAGCGGGGAAAGGGGTTTGACTACACCTTC. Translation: CASSLERGKGFDYTF.

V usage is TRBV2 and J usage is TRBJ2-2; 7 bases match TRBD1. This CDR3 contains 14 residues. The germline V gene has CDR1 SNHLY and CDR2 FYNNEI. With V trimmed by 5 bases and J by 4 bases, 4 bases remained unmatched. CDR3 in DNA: TGTGCCAGCAGTCCACGGACAGGCACCGGGGAGCTGTTTTTT. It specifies CASSPRTGTGELFF.

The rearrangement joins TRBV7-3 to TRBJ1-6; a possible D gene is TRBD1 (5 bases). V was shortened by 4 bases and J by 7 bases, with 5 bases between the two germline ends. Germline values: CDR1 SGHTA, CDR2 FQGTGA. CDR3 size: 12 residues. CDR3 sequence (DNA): TGTGCCAGCAGCTCAGGGAATTCACCCCTCCACTTT. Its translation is CASSSGNSPLHF.

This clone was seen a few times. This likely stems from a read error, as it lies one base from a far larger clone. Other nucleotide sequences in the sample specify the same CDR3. The CDR3 sequence is CASSQDPLSTNEKLFF. CDR3 nucleotides: TGTGCCAGCAGCCAGGACCCACTATCAACTAATGAAAAACTGTTTTTT. This chain joins TRBV5-4 and TRBJ1-4; unclear D gene. The germline V gene has CDR1 SGHNT and CDR2 YYREEE (reference sequence). Trimming took off 4 bases at V and 0 bases at J, with 13 bases between the two ends. The CDR3 has 16 amino acids.

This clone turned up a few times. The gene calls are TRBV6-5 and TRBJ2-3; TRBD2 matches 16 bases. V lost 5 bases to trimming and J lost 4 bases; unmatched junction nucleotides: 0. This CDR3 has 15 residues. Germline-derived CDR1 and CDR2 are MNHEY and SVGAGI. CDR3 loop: CASSGTSGGADTQYF. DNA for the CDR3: TGTGCCAGCAGTGGGACTAGCGGGGGGGCAGATACGCAGTATTTT.

The CDR3 nucleotides read TGCGCCAGCAGCTTGGCACTAGCGGGGGCCTACAATGAGCAGTTCTTC. It codes for CASSLALAGAYNEQFF. The chain has TRBV5-1 and TRBJ2-1, with TRBD2 identical over 11 bases. Germline V gene lookup returns CDR1 SGHRS and CDR2 YFSETQ. The V gene end was trimmed by 0 bases and the J gene end by 2 bases; junction bases not matched to a gene: 1. The CDR3 has 16 amino acids.